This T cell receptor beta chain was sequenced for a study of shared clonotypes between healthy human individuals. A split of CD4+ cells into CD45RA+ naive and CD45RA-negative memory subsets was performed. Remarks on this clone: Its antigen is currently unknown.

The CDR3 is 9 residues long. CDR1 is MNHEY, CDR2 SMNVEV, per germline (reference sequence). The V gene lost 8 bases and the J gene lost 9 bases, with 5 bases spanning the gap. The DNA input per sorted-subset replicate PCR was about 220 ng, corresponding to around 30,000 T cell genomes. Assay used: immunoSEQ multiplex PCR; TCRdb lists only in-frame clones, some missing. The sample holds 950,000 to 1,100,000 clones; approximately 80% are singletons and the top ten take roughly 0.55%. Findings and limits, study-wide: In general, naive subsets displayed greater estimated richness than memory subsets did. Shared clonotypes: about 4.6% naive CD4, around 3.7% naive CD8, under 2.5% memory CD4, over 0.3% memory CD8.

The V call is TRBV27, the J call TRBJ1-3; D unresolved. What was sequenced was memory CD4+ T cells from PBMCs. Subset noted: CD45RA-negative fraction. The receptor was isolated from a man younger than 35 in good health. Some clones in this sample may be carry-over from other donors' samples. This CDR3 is CASAVTIYF. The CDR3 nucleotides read TGTGCCAGCGCAGTCACCATATATTTT.